This T cell receptor beta chain is from a study of CD8 T cells in acute hepatitis C reinfection. Sequencing used immunoSEQ multiplex PCR; TCRdb keeps in-frame clones, though not all of them. The data show around 36,000 clones, with roughly 88% seen just once and 10% to 11% held by the top ten. The CDR3 sequence is 13 residues long. The germline gives CDR1 SQVTM, CDR2 ANQGSEA. Trimming stripped 7 bases from V and 2 bases from J, with 14 bases between. Time point in this sample: naive CD8 control sorted from an acute-time-point sample. Dead cells were excluded, and live cells stained for CD3, CD8 and CD45RO. Study-level results: Approximately 13 public clonotypes were found regardless of outcome.

In the case of this clone: Antigen: not known.

This sequence joins TRBV29-1 and TRBJ2-5; no firm D call. Sequenced sample: naive CD8+ T cells from PBMCs. This clonotype originated in a woman aged 18-29 years who spontaneously cleared hepatitis C infection. The CDR3 nucleotides are TGCAGCGCCCGTCACAGAAATCAAGAGACCCAGTACTTC. This codes for CSARHRNQETQYF.